The 31 T cell receptor beta chains below were found in one sample sequenced in a study of CD8 T cells in ankylosing spondylitis. One entry per CDR3 protein, called by TCRdb with MiXCR from the 5' RACE reads. The top ten hold around 4.1% of the sample, which has about 42,000 distinct CDR3 sequences, about 4.2% seen once. Sequenced material: blood, either unsorted or a sorted T cell fraction (not recorded which). Receptors were obtained from a female donor with ankylosing spondylitis or in good health (not recorded which).

This clonotype occurred many times. V gene TRBV9 combines with J gene TRBJ1-3, with 10 bases that match TRBD1. V lost 3 bases and J lost 0; bases outside the gene matches: 9. The CDR3 runs to 18 residues. Germline CDR1 and CDR2: SGDLS and YYNGEE. CDR3 sequence (DNA): TGTGCCAGCAGCGCCCGGGACAGGGGACTTTACTCTGGAAACACCATATATTTT. This encodes CASSARDRGLYSGNTIYF.

The table lists this clonotype with many counts. CDR3 nucleotide sequence: TGTGCCAGCAGCGTAGGGGACGCGGGGGGGCCTCGGAATGAGCAGTTCTTC. Protein sequence: CASSVGDAGGPRNEQFF. The J gene is TRBJ2-1, the V gene TRBV9, with TRBD2 matching 9 bases. CDR1 is SGDLS and CDR2 is YYNGEE in the germline V gene. This CDR3 has 17 amino acids. J lost 7 bases, V lost 0 bases, and 11 bases had no gene match.

This clonotype was counted at least ten times. V usage is TRBV9 and J usage is TRBJ1-2, with TRBD1 matching 7 bases. From germline, CDR1 is SGDLS and CDR2 YYNGEE. The length of the CDR3 is 14 residues. J lost 3 bases, V lost 1 base, and 3 bases had no gene match. The CDR3 DNA is TGTGCCAGCAGCGTACGACAGGGAGACTATGGCTACACCTTC. It is translated as CASSVRQGDYGYTF.

This clonotype was seen many times. This rearrangement joins TRBV9 to TRBJ2-2; 10 nucleotides line up with TRBD2. The V gene's germline CDR1 is SGDLS and CDR2 YYNGEE. There are 17 residues in the CDR3. V dropped 0 bases and J dropped 0; count of bases not matched to a gene: 2. The CDR3 here is CASSVASGGANTGELFF. Written as DNA, the CDR3 is TGTGCCAGCAGCGTAGCGAGCGGGGGGGCGAACACCGGGGAGCTGTTTTTT.

Many counts were recorded for this clonotype. The chain couples TRBV9 to TRBJ2-4, with D maybe TRBD2 (5 bases). From germline, CDR1 is SGDLS and CDR2 YYNGEE. Trimming took 4 bases from V and 5 from J, leaving 10 bases between them. The CDR3 extends over 13 amino acids. The CDR3, as DNA: TGTGCCAGCAGCCCGGGAATCCAAAACATTCAGTACTTC. It translates to CASSPGIQNIQYF.

In its sample, this clonotype was seen many times. V usage is TRBV9 and J usage is TRBJ2-1, with TRBD1 as a possible D gene (6 bases). This CDR3 is built from 14 residues. V dropped 4 bases and J dropped 6 bases, with 14 bases sitting between them. Germline V gene data show CDR1 as SGDLS and CDR2 as YYNGEE. CDR3 residues: CASSQRGMGNEQFF. CDR3 nucleotide sequence: TGTGCCAGCAGCCAAAGGGGGATGGGCAATGAGCAGTTCTTC.

This clonotype was picked up many times. The V call is TRBV9, the J call TRBJ1-2, with 7 bases matching TRBD1. This CDR3 has 15 residues. J lost 0 bases, V lost 0 bases, and 2 bases had no gene match. Germline lookup yields CDR1 SGDLS and CDR2 YYNGEE. DNA for the CDR3: TGTGCCAGCAGCGTAGAAGACAGGGCTAACTATGGCTACACCTTC. It specifies CASSVEDRANYGYTF. The variable domain in full, with the rest retrieved from reference TRBV9 and TRBJ1-2, is DSGVTQTPKHLITATGQRVTLRCSPRSGDLSVYWYQQSLDQGLQFLIQYYNGEERAKGNILERFSAQQFPDLHSELNLSSLELGDSALYFCASSVEDRANYGYTFGSGTRLTVV.

In this sample, this clonotype turned up many times. CDR3 amino acids: CASSPSRQRVSYGYTF. CDR3 coding DNA: TGTGCCAGCAGTCCTTCAAGGCAGAGGGTTTCCTATGGCTACACCTTC. The rearrangement joins TRBV9 to TRBJ1-2, with D hard to call. Trimming stripped 5 bases from V and 4 bases from J, with 21 bases between. The CDR3 consists of 16 residues. In germline, CDR1 is SGDLS, CDR2 YYNGEE.

This clonotype was counted many times. This chain links TRBV9 with TRBJ2-7; D may be TRBD1 (6 bases). The CDR3 sequence is 14 residues long. Deletions cut 4 bases from V and 1 base from J, with 12 bases between. Germline loops: CDR1 SGDLS, CDR2 YYNGEE. CDR3: CASSRGQSSYEQYF. The CDR3 nucleotides are TGTGCCAGCAGCCGCGGACAGTCTTCCTACGAGCAGTACTTC.

Within the sample, this clonotype is medium-sized. The V call is TRBV9, the J call TRBJ2-3, with D unresolved. The CDR3 has 12 amino acids. CDR1 SGDLS and CDR2 YYNGEE come from the germline V gene. The V gene lost 3 bases and the J gene lost 5 bases, with 7 bases spanning the gap. This CDR3 reads CASSARIDTQYF. CDR3 nucleotides: TGTGCCAGCAGCGCCCGGATAGATACGCAGTATTTT.

This clonotype was observed at least ten times. V gene TRBV9 combines with J gene TRBJ2-5; possibly TRBD1 or TRBD2 for D (5 bases each). The CDR3 length is 17 residues. Trimming pared 2 bases from V and 4 bases from J, leaving 21 bases between. Germline CDR1 is SGDLS and CDR2 is YYNGEE. The CDR3 DNA sequence: TGTGCCAGCAGCGTGGGGGTGAGCCCCGGGCCCCGAGAGACCCAGTACTTC. Translating it yields CASSVGVSPGPRETQYF. Full variable domain (missing parts from reference TRBV9 and TRBJ2-5): DSGVTQTPKHLITATGQRVTLRCSPRSGDLSVYWYQQSLDQGLQFLIQYYNGEERAKGNILERFSAQQFPDLHSELNLSSLELGDSALYFCASSVGVSPGPRETQYFGPGTRLLVL.

This clonotype was found many times. CDR3 region: CASSMGQDNSPLHF. As DNA, the CDR3 is TGTGCCAGCAGTATGGGACAGGATAATTCACCCCTCCACTTT. V and J are TRBV9 and TRBJ1-6, with 8 bases that match TRBD1. The CDR3 loop spans 14 amino acids. With 5 bases clipped from V and 5 bases from J, the junction kept 3 bases outside the gene matches. The germline gives CDR1 SGDLS, CDR2 YYNGEE.

This clonotype was seen repeatedly, ten times or more. The genes are TRBV9 and TRBJ2-3, with TRBD1 identical over 9 bases. The CDR3 runs to 14 residues. The V gene's germline CDR1 is SGDLS and CDR2 YYNGEE. Trimming at V came to 5 bases and at J to 4 bases, leaving 5 bases not matched to a gene. This CDR3 is CASRRDRVADTQYF. The CDR3, as DNA: TGTGCCAGCAGACGGGACAGGGTCGCAGATACGCAGTATTTT.

This clonotype was detected ten times or more. J is TRBJ2-2 and V is TRBV9, with a weak D call TRBD1 (6 bases). The ends were cut back, 0 bases at V and 0 bases at J, with 9 bases in the middle. CDR1 SGDLS and CDR2 YYNGEE come from the germline V gene. The CDR3 spans 16 residues. CDR3 region: CASSVEGQTNTGELFF. CDR3 nucleotides: TGTGCCAGCAGCGTAGAGGGACAAACGAACACCGGGGAGCTGTTTTTT.

This clonotype was seen ten or more times. The CDR3 region has the DNA TGTGCCAGCAGCGTAGATCTGACAGGGGGCGCAGATACGCAGTATTTT. This translates into CASSVDLTGGADTQYF. J is TRBJ2-3 and V is TRBV9, with 10 positions matching TRBD1. The CDR3 spans 16 residues. Germline V gene sequence: CDR1 SGDLS, CDR2 YYNGEE. V gave up 0 bases and J gave up 4 bases; unmatched junction bases: 5.

This clonotype appeared many times. The CDR3 DNA follows: TGTGCCAGCAGCGTAGACAGGGGGCTCTCACCCCTCCACTTT. Amino acid sequence: CASSVDRGLSPLHF. The chain carries TRBV9 and TRBJ1-6; 9 nucleotides match TRBD1. The CDR3 is 14 residues long. Germline CDR1 is SGDLS and CDR2 is YYNGEE. With V trimmed by 0 bases and J by 10 bases, 2 bases remained unmatched.

In its sample, this clonotype was seen many times. The rearrangement joins TRBV9 to TRBJ2-1; D perhaps matches TRBD2 (6 bases). The CDR3 is made up of 15 amino acids. Germline V gives CDR1 SGDLS, CDR2 YYNGEE. Trimming left V 6 bases short and J 6 bases short, with 19 bases between. In nucleotides, the CDR3 is TGTGCCAGCACCACCGGGACTGCCCTCCCCAATGAGCAGTTCTTC. Its translation: CASTTGTALPNEQFF.

This clonotype was counted many times. The V gene is TRBV9, the J gene TRBJ1-2; no clear D gene. Germline CDR1 is SGDLS and CDR2 is YYNGEE. Deletions cut 2 bases from V and 7 bases from J, with 15 bases between. The CDR3 sequence is 14 residues long. The CDR3 is CASSVDPGRGGYTF. CDR3 in DNA: TGTGCCAGCAGCGTCGACCCCGGCCGGGGTGGCTACACCTTC.

The sample holds many counts of this clonotype. The chain combines TRBV9 with TRBJ2-3; 8 positions match TRBD2. V shed 6 bases, J shed 2 bases, and the junction held 11 bases outside the gene matches. Germline lookup yields CDR1 SGDLS and CDR2 YYNGEE. CDR3 length: 16 residues. The chain's CDR3 is CASTRSAGGTTDTQYF. The CDR3 bases are TGTGCCAGCACCCGTAGTGCGGGGGGAACCACAGATACGCAGTATTTT.

This clonotype showed up many times. The chain is built from TRBV9 and TRBJ2-7; D possibly corresponds to TRBD1 (6 bases). Germline CDR1 SGDLS, CDR2 YYNGEE. Deletions cut 0 bases from V and 2 bases from J, with 12 bases between. The CDR3 is made up of 15 amino acids. The CDR3 is CASSVADSVTYEQYF. The CDR3 DNA reads as TGTGCCAGCAGCGTAGCGGACAGTGTAACCTACGAGCAGTACTTC.

Ten or more counts support this clonotype. The rearrangement uses TRBV9 and TRBJ2-2, with D tentatively TRBD2 (5 bases). The CDR3 contains 15 residues. The ends were cut back, 0 bases at V and 2 bases at J, with 8 bases in the middle. Germline CDR1 SGDLS, CDR2 YYNGEE. CDR3 nucleotide sequence: TGTGCCAGCAGCGTAGTGAGGGAAAACACCGGGGAGCTGTTTTTT. Translated: CASSVVRENTGELFF.

This clonotype is categorized as medium-sized. V is TRBV9 and J is TRBJ1-2, with D uncertain. From germline, CDR1 is SGDLS and CDR2 YYNGEE. The CDR3 loop spans 15 amino acids. V was cut by 0 bases and J by 0 bases, with 9 bases left in between. The CDR3 region is CASSVGGQANYGYTF. As DNA, the CDR3 is TGTGCCAGCAGCGTAGGAGGGCAAGCTAACTATGGCTACACCTTC.

This clonotype came up many times. CDR3 DNA sequence: TGTGCCAGCAGCGTGACAGGGGGACCCTACGAGCAGTACTTC. Residues: CASSVTGGPYEQYF. The chain carries TRBV9 and TRBJ2-7; TRBD1 aligns across 9 bases. The CDR3 has 14 amino acids. The V and J ends lost 2 bases and 2 bases, in that order; junction bases with no gene match: 2. Germline V CDR1 and CDR2: SGDLS, YYNGEE.

This clonotype was recorded many times. Here the CDR3 DNA reads TGTGCCAGCCGAAGGACAGCAAACACTGAAGCTTTCTTT. Translation: CASRRTANTEAFF. The chain combines TRBV9 with TRBJ1-1, with D perhaps matching TRBD1 (6 bases). This CDR3 is 13 amino acids long. The ends were cut back, 7 bases at V and 2 bases at J, with 12 bases in the middle. Germline V lookup: CDR1 SGDLS, CDR2 YYNGEE.

There are many counts of this clonotype. This sequence joins TRBV9 and TRBJ1-2; weak D call: TRBD1 (5 bases). Deletions cut 3 bases from V and 8 bases from J, with 17 bases between. CDR1 SGDLS and CDR2 YYNGEE come from the germline V gene. This CDR3 comprises 14 residues. The CDR3 nucleotides read TGTGCCAGCAGCGCCGGACGGGGCGCGAACGGCTACACCTTC. Encoded protein: CASSAGRGANGYTF.

Many counts were recorded for this clonotype. The V gene is TRBV9, the J gene TRBJ2-7; D may be TRBD1 (6 bases). Trimming pared 0 bases from V and 0 bases from J, leaving 10 bases between. The CDR3 is 15 residues long. Germline V gene data show CDR1 as SGDLS and CDR2 as YYNGEE. The CDR3 reads CASSVGTGYSYEQYF. Here the CDR3 DNA reads TGTGCCAGCAGCGTAGGCACAGGGTACTCCTACGAGCAGTACTTC.

In its sample, this clonotype was seen many times. The V gene is TRBV9, the J gene TRBJ2-1, with D tentatively TRBD1 or TRBD2 (5 bases each). Trimming removed 4 bases at V and 7 bases at J, with 15 bases between. Germline-derived CDR1 and CDR2 are SGDLS and YYNGEE. This CDR3 is 14 amino acids long. The CDR3 DNA reads as TGTGCCAGCAGCAAAGACGGGGCCGAAAATGAGCAGTTCTTC. Its translation is CASSKDGAENEQFF.

Ten or more counts support this clonotype. This chain joins TRBV9 and TRBJ1-4, with a possible D match to TRBD1 (5 bases). V shed 3 bases and J shed 3 bases, with 12 bases lying between them. The CDR3 has 15 amino acids. Germline-derived CDR1 and CDR2 are SGDLS and YYNGEE. For the CDR3, the DNA is TGTGCCAGCAGCGGCCCAGGGTCGGCTAATGAAAAACTGTTTTTT. It yields the protein CASSGPGSANEKLFF. Full variable domain (outside the CDR3, taken from reference TRBV9 and TRBJ1-4): DSGVTQTPKHLITATGQRVTLRCSPRSGDLSVYWYQQSLDQGLQFLIQYYNGEERAKGNILERFSAQQFPDLHSELNLSSLELGDSALYFCASSGPGSANEKLFFGSGTQLSVL.

This clonotype was counted many times. The J gene is TRBJ2-1, the V gene TRBV9, with 7 bases that match TRBD2. Germline trimming cut 2 bases from V and 0 bases from J; bases unmatched to any gene: 2. The germline CDR1 and CDR2 sequences are SGDLS and YYNGEE. The CDR3 has 15 amino acids. CDR3 nucleotides: TGTGCCAGCAGCGTCCTAGCGGACTCCTACAATGAGCAGTTCTTC. It codes for CASSVLADSYNEQFF.

V and J are TRBV9 and TRBJ2-3; TRBD1 is a possible D gene (6 bases). The germline gives CDR1 SGDLS, CDR2 YYNGEE. The ends were cut back, 5 bases at V and 7 bases at J, with 23 bases in the middle. The CDR3 spans 16 residues. The CDR3, as DNA: TGTGCCAGCAGTAGAGAGGGGACAAGGATGGGCAATACGCAGTATTTT. This translates into CASSREGTRMGNTQYF.

Many counts were recorded for this clonotype. This sequence joins TRBV9 and TRBJ2-1; D call uncertain. Germline V gene data show CDR1 as SGDLS and CDR2 as YYNGEE. Between the trimmed V and J ends, which lost 0 bases and 0 bases, there was a span of 7 bases. The CDR3 runs to 15 residues. CDR3 residues: CASSVEASSYNEQFF. The CDR3 DNA reads as TGTGCCAGCAGCGTAGAGGCTAGCTCCTACAATGAGCAGTTCTTC.